This TCR beta chain is from a study of esophageal squamous cell carcinoma under preoperative chemotherapy. Study background: Samples included peripheral blood T cells as well as tumor-infiltrating lymphocytes. Study observations and caveats: Peripheral T cells migrating into the tumor appeared to partly supply post-treatment tumor-infiltrating lymphocytes. Chemotherapy was followed by significantly higher TCR diversity in peripheral T cells only, not tumor-infiltrating lymphocytes.

The time point here: before preoperative PTX-NDP chemotherapy. MiXCR was run by TCRdb on the PCR reads, yielding one entry per CDR3 protein. There are just over 30,000 distinct CDR3 sequences in the sample; roughly 50% occur only once, and over 9.5% lies in the top ten. CDR1 and CDR2 (germline): MNHNS, SASEGT. V lost 8 bases, J lost 2 bases, and 17 bases lay in between. The length of the CDR3 is 15 residues. This clonotype was observed at least ten times. The antigen is unknown. Sample collection occurred from a patient given preoperative chemotherapy. V and J are TRBV6-1 and TRBJ2-3; D may be TRBD2 (6 bases). The sequence was collected from a human donor with esophageal squamous cell carcinoma. The donor label of this sample is uncertain. CDR3 region: CASRREVRATDTQYF. In DNA form, the CDR3 reads TGTGCCAGCCGGAGGGAGGTAAGGGCCACAGATACGCAGTATTTT.